The following is a T cell receptor (beta chain) sequence with its context. There are a few counts of this clone. The antigen it binds to is not known. Within one base of it there is no much larger clone, and no base qualities were kept. The cohort consisted of approximately 670 healthy bone marrow donors. Cohort members were all nominally healthy when sampled, although unrecorded immune exposures were likely present. The donor tested CMV seronegative, placing the donor among the approximately 400 seronegative members of the cohort. Every donor gave a peripheral blood sample, and the peripheral blood mononuclear cells from that sample were used for TCR beta sequencing. Genomic DNA extraction from the blood cell samples was performed with the Qiagen DNeasy Blood Extraction Kit. To prepare the library, the immunoSEQ multiplex PCR assay was applied. For the multiplex PCR, a mixture combining 60 forward primers for TCR Vbeta segments and 13 reverse primers for TCR Jbeta segments was used. Amplification of the CDR3 region of rearranged TCR beta genes was performed with a multiplex PCR assay on genomic DNA. On the Illumina HiSeq System, the amplified TCR beta libraries were sequenced as 87-base-pair reads. Per the original workflow: Across the roughly 670 repertoires, a later analysis counted tens of millions of unique TCR beta chains, around 10 million of which were shared by at least two donors. Raw reads were error-corrected and collapsed into unique sequences with a nearest-neighbor algorithm that merged closely related sequences to remove PCR and sequencing errors. CDR3 sequences were aligned to IMGT reference sequences to assign V, D and J gene segments. For a sequence to be retained, a match of at least six nucleotides was required to both a V gene segment and a J gene segment. A rearrangement counted as productive if the CDR3 had no stop codons and remained in frame with V and J, and every other rearrangement counted as non-productive. CDR3 was defined according to IMGT convention as the region running from the second conserved V-encoded cysteine to the conserved J-encoded phenylalanine. The earlier analysis of more than 450 of the donors excluded sequences that lacked an unambiguous match to a single V gene segment. In an earlier analysis of 450 to 750 of the donors, a V segment was called functional when productive rearrangements were above 56.7%, and segregating when the standard deviation between donors exceeded 5%. To diagnose cytomegalovirus status from the catalog of TCR beta chain sequences, a statistical classification framework was built. V and J gene assignment, in a later analysis, came from comparing TCR nucleotide sequences with IMGT/GENE-DB human TR gene sequences. In a later analysis, CDR3 sequences and most-parsimonious VDJ recombination scenarios were assigned using the TCRdist pipeline. In a later analysis, each TCR beta chain was defined by its CDR3 amino acid sequence together with its V-gene family, and reads lacking a unique V-gene family were excluded. In a later analysis, 500 to 700 highly shared, low-generation-probability nucleotide sequences were removed to address suspected cross-contamination and a sequencing artifact. In a later analysis, a clonal expansion index was calculated for each public chain from normalized within-repertoire ranks of inferred template counts. Generation probabilities in a later analysis came from a VDJ recombination model fitted to out-of-frame rearrangements, and those results were checked against IGoR. A later analysis scored TCR-TCR, TCR-HLA and TCR-CMV co-occurrence with hypergeometric tests, applying a repertoire-size bias correction to TCR pairs. To estimate false discovery rates, a later analysis permuted the HLA or CMV assignments 20 times. A later analysis grouped co-occurring TCRs with DBSCAN, adding TCRdist sequence similarity when clustering within HLA-allele-positive subsets. For co-occurrence clustering, repertoires with fewer than 30,000 or more than 120,000 public chains were excluded, along with about five repertoires with anomalous nucleotide sharing. The immuneACCESS repertoire file appears here via TCRdb, limited to in-frame rearrangements. These files lack a portion of the clones; in checked studies, under half of the deficit traces to unresolved V genes, and the cause of the others is not known. V and J calls and clone size come straight from that table; D and trimming were deduced from the DNA. This sample is represented by 50,000 or so clones; approximately 65% of them were singletons. Roughly 6.3% of the sample lies in the top ten.

The data originate from a study of cytomegalovirus exposure and HLA in healthy donors (dated by TCRdb to 2016 to 2017). With regard to the full study: An earlier analysis of several hundred of the donors reported under 300 Gb of sequence data and around 100 million unique TCR beta sequences obtained from about 200 million T cells. A later analysis re-analyzed previously published TCR beta repertoires from hundreds of donors and added high-resolution HLA genotyping to study TCR occurrence patterns. The number of donors typed differed by locus, with 629-630 for A, B, C, DRB1 and DQB1, 522 for DQA1, 606 for DPA1, and about 450 for DPB1. A later genetic analysis used genome-wide SNP genotypes for about 65% of the 666 donors, treating that subset as a discovery cohort. Rather than using new phenotypic data, the later analysis identified candidate immune exposures from TCR beta sequences and from how often those sequences occurred across donors. Along with the 666-subject first cohort, a separate validation cohort of over a hundred different subjects was used. Among around 400 genotyped donors of the cohort, an average of approximately 240,000 unique TCR beta nucleotide sequences were sequenced per donor, roughly 18% of them non-productive. The study used immunosequencing to profile the T cell repertoires of more than 650 subjects and linked those repertoires to cytomegalovirus serostatus. Because of strong linkage in the cohort, four to six DR-DQ haplotypes were treated as single units for association and clustering. Roughly 300 gigabases of sequencing data and approximately 85 million unique TCR sequences were included in an early release covering around 650 HLA-typed donors. The study aimed to test whether cataloging public T cell receptors could reveal signatures of past pathogen exposure. All discovery cohort repertoires had been generated using a single sequencing platform. In an earlier analysis of roughly 580 of the donors, high-throughput TCR beta sequencing was used to judge whether each TCR beta V gene segment behaved as functional or pseudogenic. Donor age, sex, ethnicity and CMV serostatus were compiled alongside the repertoire data. High-throughput TCR immunosequencing, statistical association of individual TCRs with disease status, and machine learning were combined to predict cytomegalovirus infection status. Class I and class II HLA loci were covered by the typing at four-digit resolution. Of the approximately 400 genotyped donors, over 65% fell in the genetic ancestry cluster associated with self-reported Caucasian donors. Paper-wide results and their limitations: A cluster of highly shared sequence variants was judged likely to be a technical artifact of the sequencing pipeline. According to a later analysis, most CMV-associated TCR beta chains appeared to be HLA-restricted, and the HLA associations seemed to be driven largely by CMV exposure. Broadly in line with IMGT annotations, most TCR beta V segments showed up in productive rearrangements about 90% or about 30% of the time in an earlier analysis of a few hundred of the donors. Roughly uniform sequencing depth across donors was assumed in presence/absence analyses, although this assumption may not hold. Compared with equally common non-associated chains, HLA-associated TCR beta chains in a later analysis were more clonally expanded and had lower generation probabilities. While some public TCRs were present in many individuals, most TCR sequences turned up only very rarely across donors. A later genetic analysis associated a missense DCLRE1C variant with V-gene and J-gene trimming of TCR beta chains, and an independent cohort replicated the association. Some IMGT-functional V segments, including TRBV6-2 and TRBV6-3, could not be told apart with the 87-base-pair reads, so those segments were excluded. A total of 164 TCR beta chains were listed by the study as associated with cytomegalovirus. In both the original and validation cohorts, the classifier was reported to diagnose cytomegalovirus status with high specificity and sensitivity. Because HLA typing was unavailable for some donors at each locus, only the typed subset was used in association tests. A further reported finding was that TCR beta sequences accurately predicted the HLA-A and HLA-B alleles for most subjects in the first cohort. In vitro tests confirmed that three of the cytomegalovirus-associated TCR beta chains recognize cytomegalovirus antigens. A later analysis associated about 17,000 TCR beta sequences with specific HLA alleles at a false discovery rate of 0.05. This cohort had only TCR beta chains sequenced, and the lack of alpha or paired-chain data limited which features could be detected. Some 15 rarely observed V segments, including chromosome 9 orphons, were excluded from the earlier analysis of about 610 of the donors because counts were too low. Correlated functional status among segregating V segments might be attributable to linkage disequilibrium, but an unknown experimental factor could not be ruled out. Strong co-occurrence of HLA alleles, especially DR and DQ, made assigning TCR associations to individual alleles difficult. CMV serostatus was the only immune exposure information available for the cohort. Compared with the approximately 670-donor mean, donors in an Asian-associated ancestry cluster had fewer N-insertions in productive TCRs, according to a later genetic analysis. According to a later analysis, TCR association rates differed among HLA loci, with DRB1 alleles showing the most associated TCRs and HLA-C alleles showing the fewest. According to a later analysis, parvovirus B19, influenza, CMV and Epstein-Barr virus appeared linked to several top co-occurrence clusters. According to the authors, the approach could potentially be generalized to other disease states and immunological phenotypes.

The CDR3 covers 15 residues, taking in both the cysteine and the phenylalanine. The kept DNA is CDR3 alone, 45 bases in frame from the first base. Based on the germline V gene, the CDR1 and CDR2 sequences are SGHAT and FQNNGV. Trimming costs V 1 base and J 3 bases, and their ends lie 12 bases apart. Sample: PBMCs. This sequence originates from a young man in good health and CMV-seronegative. The rearranged chain carries TRBV11-2 and TRBJ2-5; no D gene is confidently identified. Read as DNA, the sequence is TGTGCCAGCAGCTTAGGCCCTCCCAGGAAAGAGACCCAGTACTTC. Translated, this is CASSLGPPRKETQYF. The reference TRBV11-2 and TRBJ2-5 proteins fill in what lies around the CDR3, so the full variable domain reads EAGVAQSPRYKIIEKRQSVAFWCNPISGHATLYWYQQILGQGPKLLIQFQNNGVVDDSQLPKDRFSAERLKGVDSTLKIQPAKLEDSAVYLCASSLGPPRKETQYFGPGTRLLVL.